These 13 T cell receptor beta chains came from one sample sequenced in a study of neurological immune-mediated disorders. MiXCR, run by TCRdb on the 5' RACE reads, gives a single entry per CDR3 protein. The sample has some 50,000 distinct CDR3 sequences, more than 20% seen once. The sequencing input was PBMCs. The receptor source for this set is a woman between 70 and 85 years old in good health.

This clonotype was recorded at least ten times. This rearrangement joins TRBV20-1 to TRBJ1-2; TRBD1 aligns across 10 bases. CDR3 length: 12 residues. CDR1 is DFQATT, CDR2 SNEGSKA, per germline (reference sequence). Germline trimming cut 6 bases from V and 6 bases from J; bases unmatched to any gene: 4. This CDR3 is CSAATGGHGYTF. CDR3 bases: TGCAGTGCGGCGACAGGGGGCCATGGCTACACCTTC.

This clonotype was seen repeatedly, ten times or more. This sequence joins TRBV19 and TRBJ1-1; D gene ambiguous. CDR3 length equals 12 residues. V was pared by 10 bases and J by 9 bases, with 18 bases between. Germline loops: CDR1 LNHDA, CDR2 SQIVND (reference sequence). CDR3 region: CAIRTADTKAFF. The CDR3, as DNA: TGTGCCATACGTACAGCCGACACAAAAGCTTTCTTT.

This clonotype has at least ten counts. This chain links TRBV9 with TRBJ2-3; the D is unclear. The V gene's germline CDR1 is SGDLS and CDR2 YYNGEE. Trimming cost V 4 bases and J 0 bases, with 12 bases left between them. The CDR3 is made up of 15 amino acids. The CDR3 DNA follows: TGTGCCAGCAGCTCCGACGGTGGGAGCACAGATACGCAGTATTTT. It is translated as CASSSDGGSTDTQYF.

The chain uses TRBV7-2 and TRBJ2-3; 15 bases line up with TRBD2. Losses at the gene ends were 4 bases for V and 3 bases for J; bases not matched to a gene: 8. CDR3 length: 18 residues. Germline loops: CDR1 SGHTA, CDR2 FQGNSA. The CDR3 loop reads CASSSGLAGGPGTDTQYF. In DNA, the CDR3 is TGTGCCAGCAGCTCCGGACTAGCGGGGGGGCCTGGGACAGATACGCAGTATTTT.

This clonotype occurred many times. This chain uses TRBV5-1 with TRBJ2-1; D call uncertain. CDR1 SGHRS and CDR2 YFSETQ come from the germline V gene. Trimming stripped 1 base from V and 6 bases from J, with 11 bases between. This CDR3 comprises 14 residues. In DNA form, the CDR3 reads TGCGCCAGCAGCTTGTCCGTGCCCCCCAATGAGCAGTTCTTC. Translating it yields CASSLSVPPNEQFF.

This clonotype was seen many times. This chain uses TRBV6-5 with TRBJ1-1; weak D call: TRBD1 (5 bases). The CDR3 is 11 residues long. Trimming took off 5 bases at V and 9 bases at J, with 10 bases between the two ends. The germline gives CDR1 MNHEY, CDR2 SVGAGI. The CDR3 reads CASSAGSQAFF. DNA for the CDR3: TGTGCCAGCAGTGCAGGGTCGCAAGCTTTCTTT.

This clonotype appeared many times. The chain is built from TRBV7-9 and TRBJ2-1, with a weak D call TRBD2 (6 bases). Germline loops: CDR1 SEHNR, CDR2 FQNEAQ (reference sequence). The V gene lost 5 bases and the J gene lost 7 bases, with 15 bases spanning the gap. CDR3 length equals 14 residues. The CDR3 sequence is CASSPVREKNEQFF. The DNA for the CDR3 is TGTGCCAGCAGCCCTGTCCGGGAGAAAAATGAGCAGTTCTTC.

This clonotype was seen repeatedly, ten times or more. The chain employs TRBV7-2 and TRBJ2-7; 8 nucleotides agree with TRBD2. Germline V gene lookup returns CDR1 SGHTA and CDR2 FQGNSA. The CDR3 consists of 16 residues. The V and J ends lost 2 bases and 3 bases, in that order; junction bases with no gene match: 9. CDR3 nucleotide sequence: TGTGCCAGCAGCTTAAGTGGAATAGCGGGGAACTACGAGCAGTACTTC. It is translated as CASSLSGIAGNYEQYF.

This clonotype was seen many times. V usage is TRBV5-1 and J usage is TRBJ1-2, with TRBD1 matching over 11 bases. J was trimmed by 0 bases and V by 4 bases; bases with no gene match: 5. Germline V lookup: CDR1 SGHRS, CDR2 YFSETQ. CDR3 length: 16 amino acids. This chain's CDR3 is CASSGGTGGSNYGYTF. CDR3 DNA: TGCGCCAGCAGCGGGGGGACAGGGGGTTCTAACTATGGCTACACCTTC.

In its sample, this clonotype was seen once. No DNA is shown, since the ends of the CDR3 on it are uncertain; the CDR3 is the one TCRdb lists. The V and J genes are TRBV5-1 and TRBJ2-5; the DNA was not used to check the table's D call, TRBD2. Inclusive of both ends, the CDR3 amounts to 20 amino acids. Looked up from germline, CDR1 is SGHRS and CDR2 is YFSETQ. CDR3 sequence reads: CASSFYICSARKGGQETQYF.

This clonotype was observed at least ten times. The J gene is TRBJ2-3, the V gene TRBV12-3 or TRBV12-4, with unresolved D. The length of the CDR3 is 15 residues. The V end lost 2 bases, the J end lost 2 bases, and 11 bases lay between the germline ends. For the CDR3, the DNA is TGTGCCAGCAGTTTAAGGCAGGCGGACACAGATACGCAGTATTTT. Translating gives CASSLRQADTDTQYF.

With respect to this clonotype: A much bigger clone sits one base away, suggesting this may be a read error. V is TRBV14 and J is TRBJ2-6, with 8 bases identical to TRBD2. There are 15 residues in the CDR3. The germline V gene encodes CDR1 SGHDN and CDR2 FVKESK. The V and J ends lost 4 bases and 8 bases, in that order; junction bases with no gene match: 7. This CDR3 reads CASSLNTGGTNVLTF. The CDR3 DNA reads TGTGCCAGCAGCCTAAATACGGGAGGGACCAACGTCCTGACTTTC.

This clonotype was found many times. V is TRBV28 and J is TRBJ2-1, with 12 bases fitting TRBD2. V lost 3 bases, J lost 3 bases, and 3 bases stayed unmatched. The V gene's germline CDR1 is MDHEN and CDR2 SYDVKM. The CDR3 extends over 16 amino acids. The chain's CDR3 is CASSFASGRDYNEQFF. DNA for the CDR3: TGTGCCAGCAGTTTCGCTAGCGGGAGGGACTACAATGAGCAGTTCTTC.